This T cell receptor (beta chain) was sequenced in a study of T cell changes during pregnancy in multiple sclerosis. The repertoire was sequenced with immunoSEQ multiplex PCR; TCRdb's copy has only in-frame clones and lacks some. The table has approximately 34,000 clones, roughly 91% seen once. The sequence derives from a female donor with multiple sclerosis, enrolled in a pregnancy study. The sequencing here drew on CD4+ T cells from peripheral blood mononuclear cells, taken in the second trimester of pregnancy.

The DNA of the CDR3 is TGTGCCAGCAGCCTGGGACTAGCGGGAGGCAATGAGCAGTTCTTC. It codes for CASSLGLAGGNEQFF. The chain couples TRBV11-2 to TRBJ2-1; 15 bases map to TRBD2. The trim removed 5 bases at V and 6 bases at J, leaving 2 bases unmatched. CDR3 size: 15 residues. Germline loops: CDR1 SGHAT, CDR2 FQNNGV.